This TCR beta chain came from a study of T cell repertoires in cytomegalovirus infection. Study information: CMV infection plus the matching HLA type was flagged by public TCR beta signatures. Regarding the study as a whole: What dominated the ex vivo response were HLA-C-restricted CMV-specific TCR beta clonotypes. Frequencies of public TCR beta families were cumulated, and this identified carriers of CMV plus the relevant HLA.

The CDR3 sequence is 15 residues long. Trimming removed 7 bases at V and 1 base at J, with 14 bases between. TCRdb reanalysed the reads using MiXCR and keeps one entry per CDR3 protein. The sample holds around 340,000 distinct CDR3 sequences, about 29% seen once. This clonotype has more than one count but fewer than ten. Its antigen is undetermined. The sequenced sample was cultured PBMCs, obtained from culture after CMV antigen stimulation. The TCR was taken from a human donor in good health (CMV status not recorded). Some clones in this sample may be carry-over from other donors' samples. This chain links TRBV12-3 or TRBV12-4 with TRBJ2-1, with D possibly TRBD2 on 6 matching bases. In DNA, the CDR3 is TGTGCCAGCACCGCGTTAGCGGAGTCCTACAATGAGCAGTTCTTC. It yields the protein CASTALAESYNEQFF.